The clone carrying this T cell receptor (beta chain) was picked up one time. The antigen remains unidentified. CDR3 length: 18 residues. Trimming removed 2 bases from V and 0 bases from J; junction bases left unmatched: 11. Germline values: CDR1 WNHNN, CDR2 SYGVQD (reference sequence). This entry belongs to a study of cytomegalovirus exposure and HLA in healthy donors. Study details: An earlier analysis identified 120 million or so unique TCR beta sequences in 150 million to 200 million T cells.

The PCR employed 60 Vbeta primers together with 13 Jbeta primers. Profiling relied on immunoSEQ multiplex PCR, and the TCRdb table lists in-frame clones only, not all of them. In the table there are about 140,000 clones, over 75% of which are singletons. Study-level results: Rare TCR sequences predominated, though certain public TCRs were found in many donors. Sequence variants that were highly shared formed a cluster that was likely a sequencing artifact.

Sequenced sample: PBMCs. This chain uses TRBV10-1 with TRBJ2-3; 7 nucleotides match TRBD2. This sequence originates from a man aged 35 to 55 in good health and CMV-seronegative. DNA of the CDR3: TGCGCCAGCAGTGAGAACCTAGCTAGCGGAACTAGCACAGATACGCAGTATTTT. This translates into CASSENLASGTSTDTQYF.